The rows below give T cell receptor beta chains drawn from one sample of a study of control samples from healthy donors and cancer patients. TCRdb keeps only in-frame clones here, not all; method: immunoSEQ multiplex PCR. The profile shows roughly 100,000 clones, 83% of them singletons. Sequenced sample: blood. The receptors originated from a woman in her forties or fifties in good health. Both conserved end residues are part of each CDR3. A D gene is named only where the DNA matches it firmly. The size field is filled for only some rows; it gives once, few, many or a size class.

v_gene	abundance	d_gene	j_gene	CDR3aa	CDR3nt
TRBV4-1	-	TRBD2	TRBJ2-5	CASSQRLAGTPETQYF	TGCGCCAGCAGCCAGAGACTAGCGGGGACTCCAGAGACCCAGTACTTC
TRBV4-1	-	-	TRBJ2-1	CASSQDWDFNDEQFF	TGCGCCAGCAGCCAAGATTGGGACTTTAACGATGAGCAGTTCTTC
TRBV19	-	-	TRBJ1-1	CASSHGSNTEAFF	TGTGCCAGTAGTCACGGGTCGAACACTGAAGCTTTCTTT
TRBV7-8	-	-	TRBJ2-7	CASSLGQSSYEQYF	TGTGCCAGCAGCTTAGGACAGTCCTCCTACGAGCAGTACTTC
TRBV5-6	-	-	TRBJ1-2	CASSPGDGNYGYTF	TGTGCCAGCAGCCCCGGGGACGGTAACTATGGCTACACCTTC
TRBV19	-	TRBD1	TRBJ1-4	CASSTGTGNEKLFF	TGTGCCAGTAGTACGGGGACAGGTAATGAAAAACTGTTTTTT
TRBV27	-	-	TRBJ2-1	CASSPSGLFNEQFF	TGTGCCAGCAGTCCCTCTGGACTTTTCAATGAGCAGTTCTTC
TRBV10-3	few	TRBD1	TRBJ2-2	CASKTGTGELFF	TGTGCCTCGAAGACAGGGACCGGGGAGCTGTTTTTT
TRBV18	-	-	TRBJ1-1	CASSPEAGFTTEAFF	TGTGCCAGCTCACCAGAGGCAGGCTTTACTACTGAAGCTTTCTTT
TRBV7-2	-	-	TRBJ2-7	CASSLVNVDEQYF	TGTGCCAGCAGCTTAGTCAACGTTGACGAGCAGTACTTC
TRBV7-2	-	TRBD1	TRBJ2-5	CASSPTGGGETQYF	TGTGCCAGCAGCCCGACAGGGGGCGGTGAGACCCAGTACTTC
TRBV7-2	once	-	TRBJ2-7	CASSPGITGEQYF	TGTGCCAGCAGCCCGGGGATTACGGGGGAGCAGTACTTC
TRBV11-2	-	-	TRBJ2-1	CASTAGRLSSYNEQFF	TGTGCCAGCACTGCAGGTCGATTATCCTCCTACAATGAGCAGTTCTTC
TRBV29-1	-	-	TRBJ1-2	CSVGEGFGGYTF	TGCAGCGTTGGGGAGGGTTTTGGCGGCTACACCTTC
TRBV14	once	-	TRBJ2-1	CASSQLENEQFF	TGTGCCAGCAGCCAATTAGAAAATGAGCAGTTCTTC
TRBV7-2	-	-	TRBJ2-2	CASSFDSPNTGELFF	TGTGCCAGCAGCTTTGACAGTCCGAACACCGGGGAGCTGTTTTTT
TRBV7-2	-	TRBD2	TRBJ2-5	CASSLARREGQETQYF	TGTGCCAGCAGCTTAGCGCGGCGGGAGGGCCAAGAGACCCAGTACTTC
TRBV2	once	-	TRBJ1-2	CASSSRLAGSGHGYTF	TGTGCCAGCAGTTCCCGATTGGCGGGATCAGGTCATGGCTACACCTTC
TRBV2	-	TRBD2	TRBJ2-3	CASRASGMSTDTQYF	TGTGCCAGCAGAGCGAGCGGGATGAGCACAGATACGCAGTATTTT
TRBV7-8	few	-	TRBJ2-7	CASSAGPTAYEQYF	TGTGCCAGCAGCGCGGGACCTACCGCCTACGAGCAGTACTTC
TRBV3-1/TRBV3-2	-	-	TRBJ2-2	CATGSNTGELFF	TGTGCCACAGGGTCGAACACCGGGGAGCTGTTTTTT
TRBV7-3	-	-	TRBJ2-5	CASSLIREETQYF	TGTGCCAGCAGCTTAATCAGGGAAGAGACCCAGTACTTC
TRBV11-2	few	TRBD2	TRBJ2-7	CASSLVGLAAGEQYF	TGTGCCAGCAGCTTAGTGGGACTAGCGGCAGGCGAGCAGTACTTC
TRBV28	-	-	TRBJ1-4	CASSRPGEKLFF	TGTGCCAGCAGCCGACCCGGCGAAAAACTGTTTTTT
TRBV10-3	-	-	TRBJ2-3	CAISESNPRGRTDTQYF	TGTGCCATCAGTGAGTCGAATCCTAGGGGCCGCACAGATACGCAGTATTTT
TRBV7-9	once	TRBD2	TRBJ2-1	CASSLGAKREADEQFF	TGTGCCAGCAGCTTGGGCGCTAAGCGGGAAGCTGATGAGCAGTTCTTC
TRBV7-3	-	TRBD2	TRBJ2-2	CASSPGRAGTGELFF	TGTGCCAGCAGCCCAGGGAGGGCGGGGACCGGGGAGCTGTTTTTT
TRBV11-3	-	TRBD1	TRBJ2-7	CASKSGGDEQYF	TGTGCCAGTAAGTCAGGGGGCGACGAGCAGTACTTC
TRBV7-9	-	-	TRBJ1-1	CASSLSAGNTEAFF	TGTGCCAGCAGCTTAAGTGCAGGTAACACTGAAGCTTTCTTT
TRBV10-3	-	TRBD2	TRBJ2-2	CAIARGGLGTGELFF	TGTGCCATCGCGCGGGGGGGCTTGGGCACCGGGGAGCTGTTTTTT
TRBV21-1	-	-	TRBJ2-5	CASSTGQRHQETQYF	TGTGCCAGCAGCACGGGACAGAGACACCAAGAGACCCAGTACTTC
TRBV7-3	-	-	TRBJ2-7	CASSLYSVYEQYF	TGTGCCAGCAGCTTATATAGTGTCTACGAGCAGTACTTC
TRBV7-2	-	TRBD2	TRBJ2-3	CASSLLGGGGTDTQYF	TGTGCCAGCAGCTTGCTCGGCGGGGGGGGCACAGATACGCAGTATTTT
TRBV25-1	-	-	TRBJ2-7	CASSDPNPGVIHEQYF	TGTGCCAGCAGTGATCCCAACCCGGGAGTGATCCACGAGCAGTACTTC
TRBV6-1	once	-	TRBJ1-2	CASSELHRRYSNYGYTF	TGTGCCAGCAGTGAACTACACAGGCGCTATAGTAACTATGGCTACACCTTC
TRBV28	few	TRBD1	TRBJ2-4	CASSPRQGENIQYF	TGTGCCAGCAGTCCAAGACAGGGGGAAAACATTCAGTACTTC
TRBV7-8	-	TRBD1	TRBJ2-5	CASSFQGQGGETQYF	TGTGCCAGCAGCTTTCAAGGACAGGGCGGAGAGACCCAGTACTTC